A single sample gave rise to the 18 T cell receptor beta chains below, sequenced in a study of blood T cells in healthy people across ages. For the second PCR, which ran for roughly 6 to 12 cycles, a sample-barcoded 5' primer and a J-beta primer mix were used. TCRdb passed the 5' RACE reads through MiXCR, listing each CDR3 protein once. The sample holds more than 500,000 distinct CDR3 sequences, 27% seen once. These data were also filed under a second study, of T cells of mothers and their children.

What was sequenced was blood. The origin of the receptors is a boy aged 2 to 10 in good health.

This clonotype was detected a few times. The V gene is TRBV11-2, the J gene TRBJ2-1; D tentatively fits TRBD1 or TRBD2 (5 bases each). CDR1 is SGHAT and CDR2 is FQNNGV in the germline V gene. Trimming removed 5 bases from V and 8 bases from J, with 16 bases in between. This CDR3 has 14 amino acids. The CDR3 reads CASSPGLFSDEQFF. In DNA form, the CDR3 reads TGTGCCAGCAGCCCGGGGCTCTTTTCGGATGAGCAGTTCTTC.

About this clonotype itself: The junction departs from the called germline gene at one end, perhaps through a read error. J is TRBJ2-5 and V is TRBV20-1, with TRBD2 identical over 16 bases. Germline V CDR1 and CDR2: DFQATT, SNEGSKA (reference sequence). The CDR3 runs 16 residues. The CDR3 loop reads CSARGLAGGVLETQHF. The CDR3 bases are TGCAGTGCTAGGGGACTAGCGGGAGGGGTGCTAGAGACCCAGCACTTC.

This clonotype was counted only a few times. V and J are TRBV29-1 and TRBJ2-1; 7 bases agree with TRBD2. The J call may be wrong; the DNA end is better matched by TRBJ2-5. CDR1 SQVTM and CDR2 ANQGSEA come from the germline V gene. CDR3 length equals 14 residues. CDR3 region: CSVEGREGQETQYF. Written as DNA, the CDR3 is TGCAGCGTTGAAGGGAGGGAGGGGCAAGAGACCCAGTACTTC.

At least ten counts were recorded for this clonotype. V usage is TRBV3-1 and J usage is TRBJ2-1; no reliable D call. The CDR3 contains 12 residues. Per the germline V gene, CDR1 is LGHDT and CDR2 is YNNKEL (reference sequence). V lost 1 base to trimming and J lost 3 bases, with 1 base between them. The CDR3 region has the DNA TGTGCCAGCAGCCAAGTCTACAATGAGCAGTTCTTC. This translates into CASSQVYNEQFF.

V usage is TRBV7-8 and J usage is TRBJ1-2; D is unresolved. Germline-derived CDR1 and CDR2 are SGHVS and FQNEAQ. V was shortened by 5 bases and J by 9 bases, with 10 bases between the two germline ends. CDR3 size: 11 residues. The CDR3 here is CASSPLSSYTF. The CDR3 region has the DNA TGTGCCAGCAGCCCTCTCTCGAGCTACACCTTC.

J is TRBJ2-1 and V is TRBV3-1; tentative D call: TRBD1 (6 bases). Germline assignment: CDR1 LGHDT and CDR2 YNNKEL (reference sequence). This CDR3 region has 13 residues. Trimming left V 5 bases short and J 5 bases short, with 10 bases between. The CDR3 nucleotides are TGTGCCAGCAGCTACAGGGCTAACAATGAGCAGTTCTTC. Encoded protein: CASSYRANNEQFF.

This clonotype was found a few times. The rearrangement uses TRBV7-2 and TRBJ2-5; no reliable D call. The V and J ends lost 3 bases and 3 bases respectively, with 11 bases between them. CDR1 is SGHTA and CDR2 is FQGNSA in the germline V gene. The CDR3 extends over 14 amino acids. CDR3 coding DNA: TGTGCCAGCAGCTTTCCCCGGATTGAAGAGACCCAGTACTTC. Translated, it gives CASSFPRIEETQYF.

The rearrangement joins TRBV7-2 to TRBJ1-3; D is possibly TRBD1 (5 bases). Trimming removed 5 bases at V and 8 bases at J, with 16 bases between. CDR3 length: 14 residues. Germline loops: CDR1 SGHTA, CDR2 FQGNSA. CDR3 in DNA: TGTGCCAGCAGCCGGCAGGGTAGCGCGGACACCATATATTTT. This translates into CASSRQGSADTIYF.

The genes are TRBV19 and TRBJ2-3; D is perhaps TRBD2 (5 bases). Trimming took 10 bases from V and 4 from J, leaving 9 bases between them. There are 11 residues in the CDR3. From germline, CDR1 is LNHDA and CDR2 SQIVND (reference sequence). CDR3 sequence reads: CATGEPDTQYF. The CDR3 DNA is TGTGCCACCGGGGAACCAGATACGCAGTATTTT.

This clonotype was counted only a few times. The chain has TRBV11-2 and TRBJ1-1; no clear D. Germline CDR1 is SGHAT and CDR2 is FQNNGV. This CDR3 spans 11 amino acids. V lost 6 bases to trimming and J lost 5 bases, with 7 bases between them. Written as DNA, the CDR3 is TGTGCCAGCAGGATCGGGACTGAAGCTTTCTTT. It yields the protein CASRIGTEAFF.

The chain carries TRBV11-2 and TRBJ1-4; D is ambiguous. CDR1 and CDR2 from the germline V gene are SGHAT and FQNNGV. Trimming took off 1 base at V and 3 bases at J, with 9 bases between the two ends. CDR3 length equals 15 residues. This CDR3 is CASSLGFQANEKLFF. For the CDR3, the DNA is TGTGCCAGCAGCTTAGGATTTCAGGCTAATGAAAAACTGTTTTTT. The full variable domain, rest sourced from reference TRBV11-2 and TRBJ1-4, is EAGVAQSPRYKIIEKRQSVAFWCNPISGHATLYWYQQILGQGPKLLIQFQNNGVVDDSQLPKDRFSAERLKGVDSTLKIQPAKLEDSAVYLCASSLGFQANEKLFFGSGTQLSVL.

This clonotype showed up just a few times. The rearrangement uses TRBV2 and TRBJ1-1; a weak D match, TRBD1 (5 bases). Deletions cut 1 base from V and 11 bases from J, with 11 bases between. The CDR3 contains 12 residues. CDR1 and CDR2 (germline): SNHLY, FYNNEI. This CDR3 is CASSEGWDPAFF. As DNA, the CDR3 is TGTGCCAGCAGTGAAGGCTGGGACCCGGCTTTCTTT.

The DNA for the CDR3 is TGTGCCAGCAGCTTAGTGGGCCGGGGGAACACTGAAGCTTTCTTT. Encoded protein: CASSLVGRGNTEAFF. The chain is built from TRBV7-2 and TRBJ1-1, with unresolved D. Trimming left V 1 base short and J 1 base short, with 10 bases between. The CDR3 consists of 15 residues. CDR1 and CDR2 from the germline V gene are SGHTA and FQGNSA.

There are a few counts of this clonotype. The chain carries TRBV6-1 and TRBJ2-3; D not resolved. This CDR3 has 14 residues. Trimming pared 1 base from V and 6 bases from J, leaving 11 bases between. CDR1 and CDR2 from the germline V gene are MNHNS and SASEGT. CDR3 in DNA: TGTGCCAGCAGTGAAGGGTTGGAATCGGATACGCAGTATTTT. This sequence encodes CASSEGLESDTQYF.

The chain uses TRBV7-6 and TRBJ2-1; D is unresolved. Trimming cost V 3 bases and J 0 bases, with 9 bases left between them. The germline gives CDR1 SGHVS, CDR2 FNYEAQ. This CDR3 contains 15 residues. The CDR3 region is CASSFRADSYNEQFF. The CDR3 bases are TGTGCCAGCAGCTTCCGGGCGGACTCCTACAATGAGCAGTTCTTC.

This clonotype was seen only a few times. The chain recombines TRBV29-1 with TRBJ1-5, with TRBD1 as a possible D gene (5 bases). Trimming pared 0 bases from V and 2 bases from J, leaving 11 bases between. The germline gives CDR1 SQVTM, CDR2 ANQGSEA. CDR3 length: 15 amino acids. CDR3 in DNA: TGCAGCGTTGAAGAAGGGGCAGGAGGCAATCAGCCCCAGCATTTT. It specifies CSVEEGAGGNQPQHF.

This CDR3 reads CATSRGGLAGVETQYF. The CDR3 DNA is TGTGCCACCAGCAGAGGGGGACTAGCGGGAGTGGAGACCCAGTACTTC. The rearrangement joins TRBV15 to TRBJ2-5, with 14 bases identical to TRBD2. Losses at the gene ends were 1 base for V and 5 bases for J; bases not matched to a gene: 3. The CDR3 loop spans 16 amino acids. CDR1 is LNHNV and CDR2 is YYDKDF in the germline V gene (reference sequence).

V and J are TRBV20-1 and TRBJ2-1; D gene uncertain. V was pared by 5 bases and J by 5 bases, with 10 bases between. Germline-derived CDR1 and CDR2 are DFQATT and SNEGSKA (reference sequence). The CDR3 sequence is 12 residues long. The CDR3 protein is CSAVGPNNEQFF. CDR3 nucleotide sequence: TGCAGTGCTGTGGGTCCAAACAATGAGCAGTTCTTC.